One and the same sample provided the 11 T cell receptor beta chains below, sequenced in a study of blood T cell repertoires in COVID-19. The data were produced by immunoSEQ multiplex PCR, yet TCRdb's version contains in-frame clones alone and is incomplete. The sample consists of roughly 260,000 clones, 88% of them appearing once. The sample consisted of peripheral blood. The receptors were gathered from a woman aged 25 to 39 with COVID-19, enrolled during active disease.

The chain is built from TRBV5-1 and TRBJ2-7; 9 positions agree with TRBD1. The CDR3 consists of 15 residues. Unmatched junction bases numbered 1, after V lost 0 bases and J lost 0 bases. The germline V gene encodes CDR1 SGHRS and CDR2 YFSETQ. Here the CDR3 reads CASSLGDRASYEQYF. The CDR3 DNA reads as TGCGCCAGCAGCTTGGGGGACAGGGCCTCCTACGAGCAGTACTTC.

This clone was observed a few times. V and J are TRBV7-2 and TRBJ2-7; 12 bases are shared with TRBD2. Unmatched junction bases numbered 11, after V lost 5 bases and J lost 6 bases. Germline values: CDR1 SGHTA, CDR2 FQGNSA. This CDR3 is built from 16 residues. The CDR3 DNA reads as TGTGCCAGCAGCATTCGGACTAGCGGGATAGTGCGCGAGCAGTACTTC. It yields the protein CASSIRTSGIVREQYF.

The rearrangement uses TRBV4-2 and TRBJ1-1; D ambiguous. The CDR3 has 13 amino acids. CDR1 is LGHNA, CDR2 YNFKEQ, per germline. V was clipped by 7 bases and J by 1 base, with 10 bases between them. The CDR3 sequence: CASTHNKNTEAFF. The CDR3 DNA reads as TGTGCCAGCACCCACAACAAGAACACTGAAGCTTTCTTT.

Here the CDR3 reads CASTSGGTGQPQHF. For the CDR3, the DNA is TGTGCCAGTACCTCCGGGGGTACGGGTCAGCCCCAGCATTTT. This chain joins TRBV19 and TRBJ1-5; tentative D call: TRBD1 (5 bases). The CDR3 runs 14 residues. V lost 7 bases, J lost 6 bases, and 16 bases lay in between. Germline CDR1 is LNHDA and CDR2 is SQIVND (reference sequence).

The chain joins TRBV5-6 to TRBJ1-4; 9 bases line up with TRBD1. The CDR3 length is 14 residues. V was pared by 4 bases and J by 7 bases, with 5 bases of the junction left unmatched. Germline V gives CDR1 SGHDT, CDR2 YYEEEE. Written as DNA, the CDR3 is TGTGCCAGCAGCGAAACAGGGGGCTCTGAAAAACTGTTTTTT. Translated: CASSETGGSEKLFF.

V is TRBV4-2 and J is TRBJ1-1; D is ambiguous. Trimming left V 3 bases short and J 5 bases short, with 13 bases between. The CDR3 covers 14 residues. Germline V gene data show CDR1 as LGHNA and CDR2 as YNFKEQ. The CDR3 sequence is CASSQARGKTEAFF. CDR3 nucleotides: TGTGCCAGCAGCCAGGCTCGAGGGAAAACTGAAGCTTTCTTT.

The rearrangement joins TRBV6-6 to TRBJ1-1; the D is unclear. This CDR3 has 10 amino acids. CDR1 and CDR2 from the germline V gene are MNHNY and SVGAGI (reference sequence). Trimming cost V 8 bases and J 10 bases, with 11 bases left between them. CDR3 amino acids: CASQEGAAFF. CDR3 coding DNA: TGTGCCAGCCAGGAGGGAGCAGCTTTCTTT.

This chain's CDR3 is CASSVQGAIYEQYF. The DNA for the CDR3 is TGTGCCAGCAGCGTACAGGGGGCAATCTACGAGCAGTACTTC. The chain is built from TRBV7-2 and TRBJ2-7; 9 bases are a match to TRBD1. Germline V gene sequence: CDR1 SGHTA, CDR2 FQGNSA. The CDR3 is 14 residues long. V gave up 5 bases and J gave up 3 bases; unmatched junction bases: 5.

The chain has TRBV7-3 and TRBJ2-7, with D possibly TRBD1 on 5 matching bases. CDR1 and CDR2 (germline): SGHTA, FQGTGA. There are 15 residues in the CDR3. V was pared by 2 bases and J by 0 bases, with 11 bases between. The CDR3 DNA follows: TGTGCCAGCAGCTTACGGGCAGGGCCCTCCTACGAGCAGTACTTC. Residues: CASSLRAGPSYEQYF.

The chain employs TRBV7-9 and TRBJ1-1, with a possible D match to TRBD1 (5 bases). The length of the CDR3 is 16 residues. CDR1 is SEHNR, CDR2 FQNEAQ, per germline (reference sequence). Trimming took off 1 base at V and 4 bases at J, with 16 bases between the two ends. CDR3: CASSLGGAGRGTEAFF. CDR3 DNA: TGTGCCAGCAGCTTAGGAGGGGCAGGGAGGGGCACTGAAGCTTTCTTT.

V is TRBV7-3 and J is TRBJ2-1; TRBD2 might be the D (6 bases). Trimming removed 1 base from V and 7 bases from J, with 8 bases in between. Germline V gene data show CDR1 as SGHTA and CDR2 as FQGTGA. The CDR3 covers 13 residues. This chain's CDR3 is CASSLNAGNEQFF. The CDR3 DNA sequence: TGTGCCAGCAGCTTAAACGCGGGGAATGAGCAGTTCTTC.